The source of this TCR beta chain is a study of cytomegalovirus exposure and HLA in healthy donors. Study-level background: There were roughly 120 million unique TCR beta sequences, drawn from about 180 million T cells, in an earlier analysis.

The ends were cut back, 5 bases at V and 7 bases at J, with 21 bases in the middle. Germline V gene sequence: CDR1 LGHNA, CDR2 YNFKEQ. The CDR3 runs to 17 residues. The PCR had 60 Vbeta and 13 Jbeta primers. The protocol was immunoSEQ multiplex PCR, while the TCRdb copy is restricted to in-frame clones and leaves out a portion. This sample carries 140,000 or so clones, 82% of them seen once, and the ten largest clones take roughly 3.4%. Samples came from healthy bone marrow donors. The chain is built from TRBV4-2 and TRBJ1-6; D gene unclear. This clonotype was sampled from a male donor in good health and CMV-seronegative. Material: PBMCs. CDR3 sequence: CASSLEVGNLLNSPLHF. As DNA, the CDR3 is TGTGCCAGCAGCTTGGAGGTGGGGAACCTCTTGAATTCACCCCTCCACTTT.